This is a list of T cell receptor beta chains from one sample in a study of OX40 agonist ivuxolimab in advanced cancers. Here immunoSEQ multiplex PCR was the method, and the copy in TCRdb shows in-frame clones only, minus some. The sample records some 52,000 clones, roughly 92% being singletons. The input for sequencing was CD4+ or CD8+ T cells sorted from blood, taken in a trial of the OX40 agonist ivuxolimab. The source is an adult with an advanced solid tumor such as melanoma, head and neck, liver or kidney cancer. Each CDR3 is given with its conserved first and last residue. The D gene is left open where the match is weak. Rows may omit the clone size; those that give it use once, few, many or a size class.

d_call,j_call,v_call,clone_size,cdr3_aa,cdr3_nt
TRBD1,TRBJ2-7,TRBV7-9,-,CASSTGQAAYEQYF,TGTGCCAGCAGCACAGGACAGGCGGCCTACGAGCAGTACTTC
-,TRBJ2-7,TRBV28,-,CASSLSRAGEQYF,TGTGCCAGCAGTTTGTCTAGGGCGGGGGAGCAGTACTTC
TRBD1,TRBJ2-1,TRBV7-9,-,CASHQGGQGWNEQFF,TGTGCCAGCCACCAGGGGGGACAGGGATGGAATGAGCAGTTCTTC
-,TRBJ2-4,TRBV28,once,CASSSGQLAKNIQYF,TGTGCCAGCAGTTCCGGACAATTAGCCAAAAACATTCAGTACTTC
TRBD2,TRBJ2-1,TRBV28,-,CASSSQDGFLAGNEQFF,TGTGCCAGCAGTTCTCAGGACGGATTTCTAGCGGGCAATGAGCAGTTCTTC
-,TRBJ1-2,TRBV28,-,CASSFGYGYTF,TGTGCCAGCAGTTTCGGGTATGGCTACACCTTC
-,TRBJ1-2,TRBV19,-,CASSILQATPNYGYTF,TGTGCCAGTAGTATTCTGCAGGCGACTCCTAACTATGGCTACACCTTC
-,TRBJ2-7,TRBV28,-,CASSGSGGGFSYEQYF,TGTGCCAGCAGCGGGAGTGGTGGAGGGTTCTCCTACGAGCAGTACTTC
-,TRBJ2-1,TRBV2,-,CASSELAGPYNEQFF,TGTGCCAGCAGTGAATTGGCCGGGCCCTACAATGAGCAGTTCTTC
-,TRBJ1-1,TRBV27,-,CASSPRGEMNTEAFF,TGTGCCAGCAGTCCCCGTGGAGAAATGAACACTGAAGCTTTCTTT
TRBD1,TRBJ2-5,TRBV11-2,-,CASSSRQGNQETQYF,TGTGCCAGCAGCTCACGACAGGGGAACCAAGAGACCCAGTACTTC
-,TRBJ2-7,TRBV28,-,CASSGGSYEQYF,TGTGCCAGCAGTGGAGGCTCCTACGAGCAGTACTTC
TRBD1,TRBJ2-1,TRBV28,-,CASVTGLSGNEQFF,TGTGCCAGCGTGACAGGGTTATCTGGGAATGAGCAGTTCTTC
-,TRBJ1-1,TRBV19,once,CASSWRGYTEAFF,TGTGCCAGTAGTTGGAGGGGCTACACTGAAGCTTTCTTT
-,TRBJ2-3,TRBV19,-,CASSIWGFEDTQYF,TGTGCCAGTAGTATTTGGGGGTTCGAAGATACGCAGTATTTT
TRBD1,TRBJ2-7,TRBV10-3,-,CAISESTGTPGEQYF,TGTGCCATCAGTGAGTCGACAGGGACCCCCGGGGAGCAGTACTTC
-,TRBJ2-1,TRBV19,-,CASSTGRGISYNEQFF,TGTGCCAGTAGTACCGGAAGGGGGATCTCCTACAATGAGCAGTTCTTC
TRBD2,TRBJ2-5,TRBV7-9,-,CASSSPLASGETQYF,TGTGCCAGCAGCTCCCCACTAGCGTCAGGAGAGACCCAGTACTTC
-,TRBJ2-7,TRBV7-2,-,CASRSRDWSPNEQYF,TGTGCCAGCAGGAGCCGGGACTGGTCTCCAAATGAGCAGTACTTC
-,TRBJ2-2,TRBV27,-,CASSWGLKTGELFF,TGTGCCAGCAGTTGGGGTTTAAAAACCGGGGAGCTGTTTTTT
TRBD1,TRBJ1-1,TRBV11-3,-,CASSAGQGELAFF,TGTGCCAGCAGCGCGGGACAGGGAGAGTTAGCTTTCTTT
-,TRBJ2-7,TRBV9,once,CASSPRGSYEQYF,TGTGCCAGCAGCCCCAGGGGTAGCTACGAGCAGTACTTC
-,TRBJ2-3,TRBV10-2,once,CATEADTQYF,TGCGCCACCGAAGCAGATACGCAGTATTTT
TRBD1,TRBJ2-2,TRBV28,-,CASSHRGQLNGELFF,TGTGCCAGCAGCCATAGGGGACAGTTGAACGGGGAGCTGTTTTTT
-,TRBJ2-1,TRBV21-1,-,CASSIRGQGPTYNEQFF,TGTGCCAGCAGCATCAGGGGACAGGGGCCTACCTACAATGAGCAGTTCTTC
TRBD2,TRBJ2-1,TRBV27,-,CASTSRGTSAEQFF,TGTGCCAGCACCTCGCGAGGGACTAGTGCTGAGCAGTTCTTC
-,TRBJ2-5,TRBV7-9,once,CASSLEVMETQYF,TGTGCCAGCAGCTTAGAGGTAATGGAGACCCAGTACTTC
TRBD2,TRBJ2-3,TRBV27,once,CASRLAGTDTQYF,TGTGCCAGCAGACTAGCGGGCACAGATACGCAGTATTTT
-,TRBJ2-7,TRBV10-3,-,CAISEFDLEGGGTNEQYF,TGTGCCATCAGTGAGTTCGACCTTGAAGGAGGGGGCACGAACGAGCAGTACTTC
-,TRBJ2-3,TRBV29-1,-,CSVLLDTQYF,TGCAGCGTTCTACTAGATACGCAGTATTTT
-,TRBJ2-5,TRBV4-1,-,CASSQGPAYNQETQYF,TGCGCCAGCAGCCAGGGACCAGCCTACAACCAAGAGACCCAGTACTTC
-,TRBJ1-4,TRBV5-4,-,CASSDLGGTNEKLFF,TGTGCCAGCAGCGACCTCGGTGGGACTAATGAAAAACTGTTTTTT
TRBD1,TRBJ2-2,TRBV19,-,CASSSGTGFTGELFF,TGTGCCAGTAGTAGTGGGACAGGGTTCACCGGGGAGCTGTTTTTT
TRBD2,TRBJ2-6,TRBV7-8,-,CASSSGGPSGANVLTF,TGTGCCAGCAGCTCGGGGGGGCCCTCTGGGGCCAACGTCCTGACTTTC
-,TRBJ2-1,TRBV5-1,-,CASSLGGLEGNEQFF,TGCGCCAGCAGCTTAGGTGGGCTTGAGGGCAATGAGCAGTTCTTC
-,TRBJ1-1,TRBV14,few,CASSQGAGGRMNTEAFF,TGTGCCAGCAGCCAAGGCGCGGGCGGCAGGATGAACACTGAAGCTTTCTTT
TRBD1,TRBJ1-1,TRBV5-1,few,CASRQGANTEAFF,TGCGCCAGTAGACAGGGGGCGAACACTGAAGCTTTCTTT